Reported below is one TCR beta chain. Each donor's blood draw was around 9.2 milliliters of peripheral blood. The sample is drawn from a study of blood T cells in healthy people across ages. Then a second PCR, running about 6 to 11 cycles, was carried out with a sample-barcoded 5' primer and a J-beta primer mix. Each sample provided no less than 2.5 million CDR3-containing paired-end reads. MiXCR, run by TCRdb on the 5' RACE reads, gives a single entry per CDR3 protein. The sample consists of about 1.6 million distinct CDR3 sequences, approximately 32% of them appearing once. Material for sequencing was blood. This TCR came from a woman in her twenties or thirties in good health.

CDR3 bases: TGCAGTGCTACCGGGCCCCTCTACGAGCAGTACTTC. It is translated as CSATGPLYEQYF. This chain joins TRBV20-1 and TRBJ2-7; D uncertain. V lost 4 bases and J lost 3, with 10 bases in between. CDR1 is DFQATT and CDR2 is SNEGSKA in the germline V gene (reference sequence). The CDR3 has 12 amino acids.